Included here is one T cell receptor (beta chain) sequence, with context. The antigen it binds to is not known. It has no much larger one-base neighbor in the sample; base qualities were not kept. TRIzol reagent was used to extract total RNA from the cultured T cells. 5' rapid amplification of cDNA ends (5'RACE) was the method used to amplify TCRbeta libraries from the RNA. Before sequencing, library concentration and integrity were assessed using Qubit, an Agilent instrument, and quantitative PCR. Qualified libraries were sequenced on Illumina HiSeq or MiSeq by a commercial service provider. Turning to the authors' computational methods: TCR sequences in each sample were identified using MiXCR version 1.8.2. For a clone to count as qualified, its CDR3 had to be longer than four amino acids, its nucleotide length had to be in-frame, and the clone could not contain a stop codon. A read containing the complete CDR3 structure was defined as an effective read. RT-PCR with 24 Vbeta primers, GeneScan spectratyping, and Sanger sequencing were used to validate expanded clones. TCRdb trimmed the raw reads at Q25, called clones with MiXCR and kept productive beta chains. Every CDR3 protein is listed once, alongside the most common genes and DNA of its rows. The V and J calls and clone size come from TCRdb's table, not from the authors' own analysis. Here the sample has about 9,800 distinct CDR3 sequences; 43% occur a single time. The ten largest clones add up to approximately 57% of the sample.

This sample stems from a study of T cell repertoires and leukemia-associated antigens (dated by TCRdb to about 2019). A note on the overall study: Per sample, about 5.1 to 7 million read pairs and about 3 to 5.0 million effective reads were obtained, for approximately 15 million effective reads in total. In vitro peptide stimulation of healthy T cells was used with the aim of identifying the antigen recognized by a TCR Vbeta21 clone previously found in CML patients. On the study overall, not on this receptor specifically: No significant differences among the four groups were observed in the numbers of Vbeta genes (around 60), Jbeta genes (approximately 14), VDJ rearrangements, or unique CDR3s. Antigen specificity and function of the expanded clones were not tested directly and required further investigation.

CDR1 and CDR2 are drawn from the germline V gene: ENHRY, SYGVKD. The CDR3 goes from the cysteine to the phenylalanine over 12 residues. CDR3 DNA is the only sequence kept; it has 36 bases, read in frame from the first base. A distance of 12 bases separates the germline ends of V and J, which lose 10 bases and 5 bases respectively. CD3+ T cells were first rested overnight at 2.5 million to 3 million cells/mL in RPMI 1640 without fetal bovine serum. Following the manufacturer's instructions, MACS immunomagnetic beads were used to pull CD3+ T cells out of the PBMCs. This chain is built from TRBV10-3 and TRBJ2-1; the D gene is perhaps TRBD1, on 7 matching bases. This clonotype originated in a female donor in good health. The source material was CD3+ T cells sorted from blood and cultured. The DNA sequence is as follows: TGTGCCAGCAGGGGGGCTGACAATGAGCAGTTCTTC. Translation gives CASRGADNEQFF.